The 10 T cell receptor beta chains given below trace back to one sample, sequenced in a study of Ad26.COV2.S vaccination and SARS-CoV-2 variants. Treatment of the sample: some 20 received Ad26.COV2.S at low or high dose, single or two shots; several received placebo; per-sample allocation not given. Material that was analyzed had been drawn on day 63 after the first vaccine or placebo injection. Profiled with immunoSEQ multiplex PCR; TCRdb holds only in-frame clones, not every one. In the table there are some 400,000 clones, 70% to 90% of which are singletons. The sample consisted of peripheral blood, taken in a trial of Ad26.COV2.S vaccine versus placebo. All receptors come from a person aged 18-65 years who received the Ad26.COV2.S COVID-19 vaccine or a placebo.

The CDR3: CASRQGQLAGWSEQFF. In DNA form, the CDR3 reads TGCGCCAGCCGACAGGGTCAACTAGCGGGATGGAGTGAGCAGTTCTTC. The chain recombines TRBV4-1 with TRBJ2-1; 10 nucleotides line up with TRBD2. The CDR3 length is 16 residues. Germline values: CDR1 MGHRA, CDR2 YSYEKL. V shed 8 bases and J 9 bases; nucleotides not matched to a gene: 16.

This clone was counted a single time. V is TRBV3-1 (or the pseudogene TRBV3-2) and J is TRBJ2-1, with D unresolved. V was clipped by 5 bases and J by 5 bases, with 16 bases between them. The length of the CDR3 is 15 residues. Germline V gene lookup returns CDR1 LGHDT and CDR2 YNNKEL (reference sequence). The CDR3 DNA reads as TGTGCCAGCAGCGCTGCCACCCCGGTACACAATGAGCAGTTCTTC. It yields the protein CASSAATPVHNEQFF.

This chain connects TRBV7-6 to TRBJ1-4; no definite D call. The CDR3 loop spans 19 amino acids. Germline loops: CDR1 SGHVS, CDR2 FNYEAQ. Trimming pared 5 bases from V and 0 bases from J, leaving 22 bases between. The CDR3 DNA reads TGTGCCAGCAGCCTTAGTATATCACCTACTAGTGCAACTAATGAAAAACTGTTTTTT. It codes for CASSLSISPTSATNEKLFF.

This rearrangement joins TRBV6-5 to TRBJ1-6; D not resolved. Germline loops: CDR1 MNHEY, CDR2 SVGAGI. This CDR3 is built from 14 residues. V was clipped by 0 bases and J by 8 bases, with 8 bases between them. The CDR3: CASSYSTGDSPLHF. The CDR3 DNA follows: TGTGCCAGCAGTTACTCGACTGGGGATTCACCCCTCCACTTT.

This chain joins TRBV3-1 (or the pseudogene TRBV3-2) and TRBJ2-7, with 9 nucleotides matching TRBD1. There are 14 residues in the CDR3. With V trimmed by 2 bases and J by 3 bases, 2 bases remained unmatched. Germline V gives CDR1 LGHDT, CDR2 YNNKEL (reference sequence). CDR3 amino acids: CASSQRDRDYEQYF. The CDR3 DNA follows: TGTGCCAGCAGCCAACGGGACAGGGACTACGAGCAGTACTTC.

This clone was detected only a few times. The genes are TRBV6-6 and TRBJ1-1, with 9 bases fitting TRBD1. The CDR3 spans 14 residues. J lost 6 bases, V lost 5 bases, and 7 bases had no gene match. Per the germline V gene, CDR1 is MNHNY and CDR2 is SVGAGI (reference sequence). The CDR3 nucleotides read TGTGCCAGCAGTACCGGGACAGGGAGCCCTGAAGCTTTCTTT. Protein sequence: CASSTGTGSPEAFF.

The rearrangement uses TRBV5-1 and TRBJ2-7; no firm D call. V gave up 2 bases and J gave up 3 bases, with 9 bases separating them. The CDR3 spans 13 residues. Germline V gives CDR1 SGHRS, CDR2 YFSETQ. In nucleotides, the CDR3 is TGCGCCAGCAGCTTATCGGCCTACTACGAGCAGTACTTC. Residues: CASSLSAYYEQYF. The whole variable domain, filled in from reference TRBV5-1 and TRBJ2-7, reads KAGVTQTPRYLIKTRGQQVTLSCSPISGHRSVSWYQQTPGQGLQFLFEYFSETQRNKGNFPGRFSGRQFSNSRSEMNVSTLELGDSALYLCASSLSAYYEQYFGPGTRLTVT.

The chain couples TRBV3-1 (or the pseudogene TRBV3-2) to TRBJ1-4; D may be TRBD1 (5 bases). This CDR3 is built from 14 residues. V lost 4 bases and J lost 0, with 6 bases in between. The V gene's germline CDR1 is LGHDT and CDR2 YNNKEL (reference sequence). The CDR3 nucleotides are TGTGCCAGCAGCCCGACAGCAACTAATGAAAAACTGTTTTTT. This translates into CASSPTATNEKLFF.

The chain joins TRBV2 to TRBJ1-1; TRBD1 aligns across 10 bases. Trimming removed 1 base from V and 5 bases from J; junction bases left unmatched: 4. The CDR3 runs to 15 residues. Germline assignment: CDR1 SNHLY and CDR2 FYNNEI. This chain's CDR3 is CASSEGDRGKTEAFF. The DNA for the CDR3 is TGTGCCAGCAGTGAAGGGGACAGGGGAAAAACTGAAGCTTTCTTT.

CDR3 amino acids: CASSLTGGAGETQYF. The CDR3 region has the DNA TGTGCCAGCAGCTTGACAGGGGGCGCAGGAGAGACCCAGTACTTC. V usage is TRBV7-3 and J usage is TRBJ2-5, with TRBD1 identical over 10 bases. Trimming cost V 3 bases and J 4 bases; bases outside gene matches: 5. The germline V gene has CDR1 SGHTA and CDR2 FQGTGA. The CDR3 totals 15 residues.